The entry below describes one T cell receptor beta chain. The TCR beta CDR3 regions underwent amplification using RNA transcripts as the source. First-round RT-PCR of the TCR CDR3 relied on the HTBI primer set. TCRdb processed the multiplex PCR reads anew with MiXCR; each CDR3 protein has one entry. The sample has 350,000 to 400,000 distinct CDR3 sequences, about 18% seen once. This sample was taken from a study of T cells in Graves' hyperthyroidism and ophthalmopathy. V lost 4 bases and J lost 7; bases outside the gene matches: 9. The CDR3 spans 15 residues. Germline V CDR1 and CDR2: SGHAT, FQNNGV. This chain joins TRBV11-2 and TRBJ1-5; TRBD1 aligns across 8 bases. The sequence was collected from a man between 18 and 35 years old with Graves' ophthalmopathy. The sample was blood. CDR3: CASSSDRGAGQPQHF. CDR3 nucleotide sequence: TGTGCCAGCAGCTCCGACAGGGGAGCGGGCCAGCCCCAGCATTTT.